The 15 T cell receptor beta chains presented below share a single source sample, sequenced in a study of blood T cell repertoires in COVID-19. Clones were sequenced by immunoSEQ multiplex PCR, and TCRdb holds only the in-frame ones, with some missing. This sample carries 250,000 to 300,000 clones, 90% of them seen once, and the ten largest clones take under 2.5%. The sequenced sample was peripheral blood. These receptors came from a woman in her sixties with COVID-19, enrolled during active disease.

CDR3: CASSEFEGWRNTIYF. Here the CDR3 DNA reads TGTGCCAGCAGTGAATTTGAGGGTTGGAGAAACACCATATATTTT. The chain combines TRBV2 with TRBJ1-3, with D hard to call. The CDR3 totals 15 residues. CDR1 and CDR2 (germline): SNHLY, FYNNEI. Trimming removed 2 bases from V and 5 bases from J, with 13 bases in between.

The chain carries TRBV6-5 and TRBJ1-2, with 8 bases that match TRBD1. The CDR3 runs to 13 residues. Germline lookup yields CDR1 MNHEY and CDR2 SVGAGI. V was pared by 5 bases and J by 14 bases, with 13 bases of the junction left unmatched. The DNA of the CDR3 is TGTGCCAGCAGTACAGGGGGTAGCCTACTATTAACCTTC. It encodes CASSTGGSLLLTF.

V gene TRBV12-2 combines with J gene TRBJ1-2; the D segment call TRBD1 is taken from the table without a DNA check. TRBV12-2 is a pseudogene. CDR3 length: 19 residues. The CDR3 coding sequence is TGTGCAAGTCGCTTATGTATCAGGGGGCGCGGGGGTTCTAACTATGGCTACACCTTC. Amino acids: CASRLCIRGRGGSNYGYTF.

The CDR3 is CASSYGTGGEDGYTF. The CDR3 bases are TGTGCCAGCAGCTATGGGACAGGGGGAGAGGATGGCTACACCTTC. The gene calls are TRBV7-9 and TRBJ1-2; TRBD1 aligns across 11 bases. Trimming took 4 bases from V and 6 from J; bases not matched to a gene: 7. The length of the CDR3 is 15 residues. The germline gives CDR1 SEHNR, CDR2 FQNEAQ (reference sequence).

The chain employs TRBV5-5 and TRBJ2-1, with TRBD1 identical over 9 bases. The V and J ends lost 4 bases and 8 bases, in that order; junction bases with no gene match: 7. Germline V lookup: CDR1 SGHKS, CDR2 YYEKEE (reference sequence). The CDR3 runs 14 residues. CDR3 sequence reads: CASSPGDRVYEQFF. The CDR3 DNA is TGTGCCAGCAGCCCAGGGGACAGGGTGTATGAGCAGTTCTTC.

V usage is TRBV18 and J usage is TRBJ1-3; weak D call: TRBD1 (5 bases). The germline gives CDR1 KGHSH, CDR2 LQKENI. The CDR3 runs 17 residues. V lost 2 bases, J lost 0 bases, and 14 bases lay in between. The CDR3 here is CASSPSTTGGSGNTIYF. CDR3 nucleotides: TGTGCCAGCTCACCATCCACAACAGGTGGCTCTGGAAACACCATATATTTT.

In DNA form, the CDR3 reads TGTGCCAGTAGACAGACAGGGGCGGCCCGCGGCTACACCTTC. This encodes CASRQTGAARGYTF. The chain joins TRBV19 to TRBJ1-2; 8 nucleotides line up with TRBD1. Germline CDR1 is LNHDA and CDR2 is SQIVND (reference sequence). This CDR3 has 14 amino acids. Trimming took 6 bases from V and 8 from J; bases not matched to a gene: 11.

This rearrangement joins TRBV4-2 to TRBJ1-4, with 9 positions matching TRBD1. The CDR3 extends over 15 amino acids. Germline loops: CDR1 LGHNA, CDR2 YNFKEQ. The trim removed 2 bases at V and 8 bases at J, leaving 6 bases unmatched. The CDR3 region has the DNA TGTGCCAGCAGCCAAATACAGGGGGCGGGGGAAAAACTGTTTTTT. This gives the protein CASSQIQGAGEKLFF.

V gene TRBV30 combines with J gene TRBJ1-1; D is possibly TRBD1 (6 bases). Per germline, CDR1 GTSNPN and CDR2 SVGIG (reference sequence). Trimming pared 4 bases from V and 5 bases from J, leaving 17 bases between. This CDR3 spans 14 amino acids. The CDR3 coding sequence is TGTGCCTGGACTCGACAGGTCCAAGGGACTGAAGCTTTCTTT. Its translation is CAWTRQVQGTEAFF.

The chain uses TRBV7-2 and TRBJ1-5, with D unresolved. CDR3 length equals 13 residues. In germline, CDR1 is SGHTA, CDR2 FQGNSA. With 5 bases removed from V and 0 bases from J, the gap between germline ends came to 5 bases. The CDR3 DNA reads TGTGCCAGCAGCGTATATAGCAATCAGCCCCAGCATTTT. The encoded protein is CASSVYSNQPQHF.

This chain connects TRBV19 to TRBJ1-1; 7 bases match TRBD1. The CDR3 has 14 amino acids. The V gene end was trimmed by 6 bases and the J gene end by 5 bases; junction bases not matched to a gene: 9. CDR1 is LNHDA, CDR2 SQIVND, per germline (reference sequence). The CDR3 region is CASSEIQQGTEAFF. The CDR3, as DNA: TGTGCCAGTAGCGAAATACAACAGGGGACTGAAGCTTTCTTT.

CDR3 protein: CASSPRVPATNEKLFF. CDR3 sequence (DNA): TGTGCCAGCAGCCCCCGTGTCCCGGCAACTAATGAAAAACTGTTTTTT. V gene TRBV11-2 combines with J gene TRBJ1-4; D ambiguous. Germline V gives CDR1 SGHAT, CDR2 FQNNGV. The ends were cut back, 5 bases at V and 0 bases at J, with 13 bases in the middle. The CDR3 loop spans 16 amino acids.

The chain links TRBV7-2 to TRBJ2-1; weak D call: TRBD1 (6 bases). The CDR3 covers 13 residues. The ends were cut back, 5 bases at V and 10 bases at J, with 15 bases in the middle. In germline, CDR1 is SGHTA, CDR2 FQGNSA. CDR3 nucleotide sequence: TGTGCCAGCAGCACCCAACAGGGCGGGGAGCAGTTCTTC. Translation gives CASSTQQGGEQFF.

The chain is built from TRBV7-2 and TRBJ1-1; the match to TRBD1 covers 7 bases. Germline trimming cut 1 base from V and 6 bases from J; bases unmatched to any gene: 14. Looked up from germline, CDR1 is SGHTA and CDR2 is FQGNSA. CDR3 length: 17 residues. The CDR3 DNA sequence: TGTGCCAGCAGCTTAGTAGGAGGCCGAACAGGGGTAGCTGAAGCTTTCTTT. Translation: CASSLVGGRTGVAEAFF.

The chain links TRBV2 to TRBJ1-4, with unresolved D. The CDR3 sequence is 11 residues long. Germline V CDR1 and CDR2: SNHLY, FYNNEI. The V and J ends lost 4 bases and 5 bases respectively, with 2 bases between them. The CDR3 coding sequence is TGTGCCAGCAGTGTAAATGAAAAACTGTTTTTT. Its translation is CASSVNEKLFF.